Included here is one T cell receptor beta chain sequence, with context. The CDR3 extends over 15 amino acids. Germline lookup yields CDR1 MNHEY and CDR2 SVGAGI. Unmatched junction bases numbered 12, after V lost 6 bases and J lost 5 bases. The data derive from a study of blood T cell repertoires in COVID-19. The overall study: Sources were T cells, B-cell-depleted T cells, or PBMCs; the material itself was cDNA or gDNA.

The method was immunoSEQ multiplex PCR; TCRdb's version includes in-frame clones alone and lacks a portion of them. Of some 180,000 clones listed, around 84% are singletons. The rearrangement links TRBV6-5 to TRBJ2-7; TRBD1 agrees at 8 bases. Sequencing was carried out using PBMCs or T cells enriched from blood (not recorded which). This TCR was sampled from a woman in her twenties or thirties who had been exposed to COVID-19. CDR3 DNA sequence: TGTGCCAGCAGAATTACTGCCTCAGGGGGCCACGAGCAGTACTTC. As protein: CASRITASGGHEQYF.